What follows are 3 T cell receptor beta chains derived from one specimen sequenced in a study of shared clonotypes between healthy human individuals. TCRdb's copy holds only in-frame clones and misses some; the assay was immunoSEQ multiplex PCR. This table holds fewer than 550,000 clones, about three quarters found once. The sequencing input was PBMCs. These receptor sequences come from a woman between 40 and 50 years old in good health. Some clones in this sample may be carry-over from other donors' samples.

This clone was seen only a few times. The chain is built from TRBV29-1 and TRBJ2-3, with 7 bases aligning to TRBD2. This CDR3 comprises 15 residues. CDR1 and CDR2 from the germline V gene are SQVTM and ANQGSEA. Losses at the gene ends were 1 base for V and 2 bases for J; bases not matched to a gene: 6. Written as DNA, the CDR3 is TGCAGCGTTGAAGGGGATGGGACTAACACAGATACGCAGTATTTT. Translation: CSVEGDGTNTDTQYF.

The rearrangement links TRBV30 to TRBJ1-4, with TRBD1 as a possible D gene (6 bases). Trimming left V 2 bases short and J 4 bases short, with 11 bases between. The CDR3 totals 14 residues. CDR1 and CDR2 (germline): GTSNPN, SVGIG (reference sequence). For the CDR3, the DNA is TGTGCCTGGAGTACGGGCAGGGGTAATGAAAAACTGTTTTTT. Translated, it gives CAWSTGRGNEKLFF.

This clone has a handful of counts. The gene calls are TRBV7-8 and TRBJ2-7, with D hard to call. This CDR3 has 13 residues. The V end lost 5 bases, the J end lost 7 bases, and 15 bases lay between the germline ends. CDR1 is SGHVS, CDR2 FQNEAQ, per germline. The CDR3: CASSPIAILEQYF. The CDR3 DNA follows: TGTGCCAGCAGCCCTATTGCCATTTTGGAGCAGTACTTC.